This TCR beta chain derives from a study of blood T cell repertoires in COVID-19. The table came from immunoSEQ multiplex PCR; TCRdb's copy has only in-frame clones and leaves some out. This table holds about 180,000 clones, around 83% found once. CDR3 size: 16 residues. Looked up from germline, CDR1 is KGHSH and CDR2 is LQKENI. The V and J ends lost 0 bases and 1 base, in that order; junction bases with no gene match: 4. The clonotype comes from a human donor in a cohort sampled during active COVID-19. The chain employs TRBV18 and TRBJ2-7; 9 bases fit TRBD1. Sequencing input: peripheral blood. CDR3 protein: CASSPPGQGLSYEQYF. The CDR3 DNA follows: TGTGCCAGCTCACCACCGGGACAGGGCCTTTCCTACGAGCAGTACTTC.